This T cell receptor (beta chain) stems from a study of beta chain features in type 1 diabetes. Study results and limitations: For TCRB rearrangement, an influence of HLA type remained unresolved here. When cDNA is sequenced, cells with high TCR expression could be over-represented. Patients showed naive, central memory and Treg TCRB repertoires that appeared more similar than those of healthy donors.

Expressed TCRB transcripts were sequenced because the isolated RNA had all been reverse transcribed beforehand. The data were produced by immunoSEQ multiplex PCR, yet TCRdb's version contains in-frame clones alone and is incomplete. The sample yields under 350,000 clones, 8% seen once. CD45RO/CCR7/CD25/CD127/CD95/CD27 sorting isolated CD4+ naive, central memory, regulatory and stem cell-like memory cells. Notes on this clone: Antigen unknown.

V lost 0 bases and J lost 0; bases outside the gene matches: 4. CDR1 and CDR2 (germline): SGHAT, FQDESV (reference sequence). This CDR3 has 18 amino acids. The source of this sequence is a woman between 18 and 30 years old in good health. The sequenced material came from central memory CD4+ T cells from blood. The chain couples TRBV11-1 to TRBJ2-7, with 14 bases lining up with TRBD2. The CDR3 DNA follows: TGTGCCAGCAGCTTAGCTGGGACTAGCGGGGGCCTCTCCTACGAGCAGTACTTC. It specifies CASSLAGTSGGLSYEQYF.